A selection of T cell receptor beta chains follows, all from one sample in a study of blood T cell repertoires in COVID-19. Some clones are missing from TCRdb's copy, which holds only in-frame ones; the method was immunoSEQ multiplex PCR. Among 55,000 to 80,000 clones listed, 70% to 85% were seen once. The sample was peripheral blood. The receptors shown here come from a woman in her 70s with acute or convalescent COVID-19. CDR3s include the opening cysteine and the closing phenylalanine or tryptophan. Fields, in order: CDR3 protein, CDR3 DNA, V gene, clone size, J gene, D gene. A D gene is named only where the DNA matches it firmly. For some rows the clone size is stated as once, few or many, or as a class when expanded; others skip it.

CDR3: CASSLTENTEAFF
DNA: TGTGCCAGCAGTTTAACAGAGAACACTGAAGCTTTCTTT
V: TRBV6-2/TRBV6-3
size: .
J: TRBJ1-1
D: .

CDR3: CASGGTGGDTQYF
DNA: TGTGCCAGTGGGGGGACAGGGGGCGATACGCAGTATTTT
V: TRBV19
size: .
J: TRBJ2-3
D: TRBD1

CDR3: CASSGILGDGYTF
DNA: TGTGCCAGTAGTGGGATTCTAGGGGATGGCTACACCTTC
V: TRBV2
size: .
J: TRBJ1-2
D: .

CDR3: CASSQGVLLTEAFF
DNA: TGTGCCAGCAGCCAAGGGGTGCTGTTGACGGAAGCTTTCTTT
V: TRBV6-5
size: .
J: TRBJ1-1
D: .

CDR3: CASSLWGQGYEQYF
DNA: TGTGCCAGCAGCCTCTGGGGACAGGGATACGAGCAGTACTTC
V: TRBV5-6
size: .
J: TRBJ2-7
D: TRBD1

CDR3: CASSLQSTDTQYF
DNA: TGTGCCAGCAGCCTTCAGAGCACAGATACGCAGTATTTT
V: TRBV6-5
size: .
J: TRBJ2-3
D: .

CDR3: CASRLGGSSYNEQFF
DNA: TGTGCCAGCAGGCTCGGGGGGAGCTCCTACAATGAGCAGTTCTTC
V: TRBV27
size: few
J: TRBJ2-1
D: TRBD2

CDR3: CASTGFNEQFF
DNA: TGTGCCAGTACCGGGTTCAATGAGCAGTTCTTC
V: TRBV19
size: once
J: TRBJ2-1
D: .

CDR3: CASSPIEGREQYF
DNA: TGTGCCAGCAGCCCCATTGAGGGCCGGGAGCAGTACTTC
V: TRBV6-2/TRBV6-3
size: .
J: TRBJ2-7
D: .

CDR3: CASSPGTGVEKLFF
DNA: TGTGCCAGCAGTCCCGGGACAGGGGTCGAAAAACTGTTTTTT
V: TRBV6-5
size: .
J: TRBJ1-4
D: TRBD1

CDR3: CASRGSGGYEQYF
DNA: TGTGCCAGCAGGGGAAGCGGGGGGTACGAGCAGTACTTC
V: TRBV2
size: .
J: TRBJ2-7
D: TRBD2